The clone carrying this TCR beta chain was counted a single time. Its antigen is undetermined. In the same sample, other DNA sequences code for this CDR3. CDR3 length: 14 amino acids. Trimming removed 3 bases from V and 0 bases from J, with 6 bases in between. Germline CDR1 KGHSH, CDR2 LQKENI. Here immunoSEQ multiplex PCR was the method, and the copy in TCRdb shows in-frame clones only, minus some. The sample records approximately 460,000 clones, roughly nine tenths being singletons. This record comes from a study of Ad26.COV2.S vaccination and SARS-CoV-2 variants. About the study: In the COV1001 trial, the donor was in the Ad26.COV2.S arm.

Findings of the study overall: There was reportedly substantial breadth in spike-specific CD8+ and CD4+ T cell responses after vaccination.

Treatment defined: roughly 18 received Ad26.COV2.S at low or high dose, single or two shots; roughly 5 received placebo; per-sample allocation not given. The samples date from day 63 after the first vaccine or placebo injection. An adult aged 18-55 years in Boston served as the donor. Sample: peripheral blood, taken in a trial of Ad26.COV2.S vaccine versus placebo. The rearrangement links TRBV18 to TRBJ1-3; D gene uncertain. The receptor comes from a person between 18 and 59 years old who received the Ad26.COV2.S COVID-19 vaccine or a placebo. CDR3 in amino acids: CASSPTGSGNTIYF. DNA of the CDR3: TGTGCCAGCTCACCGACCGGCTCTGGAAACACCATATATTTT.